The 10 T cell receptor beta chains below come from one sample, sequenced in a study of blood T cells in healthy people across ages (dated by TCRdb to about 2015). Library preparation was by 5' RACE. The instrument given in TCRdb is Illumina HiSeq 2500. A second about 7 to 12 cycle PCR used a sample-barcoded 5' primer and a J-beta primer mix. The public reads were reanalyzed by TCRdb: fastp trimming at Q25, MiXCR alignment, in-frame beta chains only. Under each unique CDR3 protein, matching rows form one entry showing the most common genes and DNA. Across this sample there are more than 450,000 distinct CDR3 sequences, with roughly a quarter seen only once. The ten top clones hold 3% to 4% of the sample. This sample was shared with a second study, whose subject was T cells of mothers and their children.

Sequencing was performed on blood. Receptors were obtained from a boy aged 2 to 10 in good health.

There are a few counts of this clonotype. V and J are TRBV19 and TRBJ2-5, with D perhaps TRBD1 or TRBD2 (5 bases each). Trimming took 5 bases from V and 4 from J, leaving 11 bases between them. Germline assignment: CDR1 LNHDA and CDR2 SQIVND (reference sequence). CDR3 size: 13 residues. The CDR3 DNA reads as TGTGCCAGTAGTTTTCAGGGAGTAGAGACCCAGTACTTC. It codes for CASSFQGVETQYF.

The V and J genes are TRBV12-3 or TRBV12-4 and TRBJ2-5; D remains unclear. V dropped 3 bases and J dropped 5 bases, with 22 bases sitting between them. The CDR3 length is 17 residues. The CDR3 loop is CASSLGGRVGFRETQYF. DNA for the CDR3: TGTGCCAGCAGTTTGGGTGGAAGGGTAGGCTTTAGGGAGACCCAGTACTTC.

The V gene is TRBV29-1, the J gene TRBJ2-1, with D unresolved. The germline V gene encodes CDR1 SQVTM and CDR2 ANQGSEA. The CDR3 spans 11 residues. For the CDR3, the DNA is TGCAGTGCGGAAGACTACAATGAGCAGTTCTTC. This sequence encodes CSAEDYNEQFF.

The V call is TRBV19, the J call TRBJ1-1; maybe TRBD1 (6 bases). Trimming left V 1 base short and J 2 bases short, with 11 bases between. Germline V gene sequence: CDR1 LNHDA, CDR2 SQIVND (reference sequence). The length of the CDR3 is 15 residues. CDR3 nucleotide sequence: TGTGCCAGTAGTATAGCGGGGACATTAAACACTGAAGCTTTCTTT. Translating gives CASSIAGTLNTEAFF.

J is TRBJ1-1 and V is TRBV28; 9 positions agree with TRBD1. V trimming: 4 bases; J trimming: 0 bases; junction bases outside the gene matches: 9. The length of the CDR3 is 17 residues. The germline gives CDR1 MDHEN, CDR2 SYDVKM. The CDR3 spells CASSSSDRGRLNTEAFF. In DNA, the CDR3 is TGTGCCAGCAGTTCCTCGGACAGGGGAAGGCTGAACACTGAAGCTTTCTTT.

This sequence joins TRBV5-1 and TRBJ2-5; the match to TRBD2 covers 8 bases. TRBJ2-1 matches the DNA end more closely, so the J call is doubtful. The CDR3 consists of 15 residues. Germline CDR1 is SGHRS and CDR2 is YFSETQ. In DNA form, the CDR3 reads TGCGCCAGCAGCTTAAATAGCGGGAACATCGATGAGCAGTTCTTC. This translates into CASSLNSGNIDEQFF.

This clonotype has just a few counts. The chain is built from TRBV30 and TRBJ1-2; 9 bases align to TRBD1. Per the germline V gene, CDR1 is GTSNPN and CDR2 is SVGIG (reference sequence). With V trimmed by 0 bases and J by 7 bases, 0 bases remained unmatched. The CDR3 has 12 residues. In nucleotides, the CDR3 is TGTGCCTGGAGTGTGGACAGGGGTGGCTACACCTTC. Its translation: CAWSVDRGGYTF.

The chain has TRBV20-1 and TRBJ1-2, with D unclear. The germline CDR1 and CDR2 sequences are DFQATT and SNEGSKA (reference sequence). The germline V and J ends were trimmed by 5 bases and 5 bases, with 6 bases remaining between them. CDR3 size: 10 residues. The CDR3 protein is CSAPLYGYTF. The CDR3 coding sequence is TGCAGTGCTCCCCTTTATGGCTACACCTTC.

This clonotype was seen a handful of times. The V gene is TRBV12-3 or TRBV12-4, the J gene TRBJ2-2; TRBD2 matches 10 bases. V lost 2 bases, J lost 5 bases, and 5 bases stayed unmatched. This CDR3 contains 16 residues. CDR3 amino acids: CASSLSSGSFTGELFF. CDR3 in DNA: TGTGCCAGCAGTTTATCTAGCGGGAGTTTTACCGGGGAGCTGTTTTTT.

This clonotype was observed a few times. The chain uses TRBV9 and TRBJ1-6; 8 bases map to TRBD1. There are 15 residues in the CDR3. J gave up 6 bases and V 0 bases, and 2 bases lay outside the gene matches. Germline CDR1 is SGDLS and CDR2 is YYNGEE. CDR3: CASSVDDRGNSPLHF. The CDR3 DNA follows: TGTGCCAGCAGCGTAGACGACAGGGGTAATTCACCCCTCCACTTT.